This T cell receptor beta chain was documented in a study of T cell responses to AZD1222 COVID-19 vaccine. Only in-frame clones appear in the TCRdb table, and some are missing; sequencing was by immunoSEQ multiplex PCR. The repertoire holds 150,000 or so clones, under 95% seen once, with roughly 5.6% in the top ten. Overall study results and limits: Females outnumbered males among donors, who were mostly white British; clonal diversity was possibly underestimated. As reported, nearly half of all spike-specific TCRs target variant regions that are unmutated.

For this clone: The antigen remains unidentified. The DNA is omitted, as the CDR3 cannot be located on it reliably, and the CDR3 follows TCRdb's listing.

CDR1 is SQVTM and CDR2 is ANQGSEA in the germline V gene. The CDR3 spans 12 residues, counting both ends. The material was peripheral blood, obtained on day 0 of AZD1222 vaccination. V usage is TRBV29-1 and J usage is TRBJ1-4; TRBD1, as called in the table, went unchecked against the DNA. This receptor was taken from an adult in good health. The CDR3 sequence is CSVFWQDEKLFF.